This is a list of T cell receptor beta chains from one sample in a study of monozygotic twins with inflammatory bowel disease. Each CDR3 protein gets one entry in TCRdb, which reprocessed the 5' RACE reads and gives no DNA. This table lists about 300,000 distinct CDR3 sequences. The sample taken for sequencing was blood. The receptors derive from a human donor with ulcerative colitis or Crohn's disease, or a healthy co-twin of an affected twin (not recorded which). CDR3s include the opening cysteine and the closing phenylalanine or tryptophan. The order of the fields is CDR3 protein, V gene, CDR3 length, J gene.

CDR3: CASSYRQGAARGTNEKLFF
V: TRBV6-5
length: 19
J: TRBJ1-4

CDR3: CASSPGSAPETQYF
V: TRBV5-1
length: 14
J: TRBJ2-5

CDR3: CSARALPGYEQYF
V: TRBV20-1
length: 13
J: TRBJ2-7

CDR3: CASSGTGGYTGELFF
V: TRBV7-7
length: 15
J: TRBJ2-2

CDR3: CASSPRGTGSTGELFF
V: TRBV11-3
length: 16
J: TRBJ2-2

CDR3: CASSGRASNQPQHF
V: TRBV3-1
length: 14
J: TRBJ1-5

CDR3: CASSYSYPRDRGGYTF
V: TRBV6-5
length: 16
J: TRBJ1-2

CDR3: CASSFTPEGFGETQYF
V: TRBV11-1
length: 16
J: TRBJ2-5

CDR3: CASSLNSPSSSYNEQFF
V: TRBV7-2
length: 17
J: TRBJ2-1

CDR3: CSQGRRNQPQHF
V: TRBV20-1
length: 12
J: TRBJ1-5

CDR3: CSVAGTSGRGKTQYF
V: TRBV29-1
length: 15
J: TRBJ2-5

CDR3: CSARPTSISYEQYF
V: TRBV20-1
length: 14
J: TRBJ2-7

CDR3: CASSEPYRGPSEQYF
V: TRBV28
length: 15
J: TRBJ2-7

CDR3: CASSRVGTRQFF
V: TRBV12-3/TRBV12-4
length: 12
J: TRBJ2-1

CDR3: CASRQGDTQYF
V: TRBV6-5
length: 11
J: TRBJ2-3

CDR3: CASSSGAGINNSPLHF
V: TRBV5-1
length: 16
J: TRBJ1-6

CDR3: CASSAHMNTEAFF
V: TRBV25-1
length: 13
J: TRBJ1-1

CDR3: CASSPRGETQYF
V: TRBV12-3/TRBV12-4
length: 12
J: TRBJ2-5

CDR3: CASSNRAGVLYNEQFF
V: TRBV7-2
length: 16
J: TRBJ2-1

CDR3: CASSFSGLTNEKLFF
V: TRBV7-2
length: 15
J: TRBJ1-4

CDR3: CASTTPLGPTYF
V: TRBV28
length: 12
J: TRBJ2-5

CDR3: CASSKDGRRGTKDEQFF
V: TRBV3-1
length: 17
J: TRBJ2-1

CDR3: CSASFLGNTGELFF
V: TRBV20-1
length: 14
J: TRBJ2-2

CDR3: CASSKAGVTQYF
V: TRBV28
length: 12
J: TRBJ2-3

CDR3: CASSQGKTGSGNTIYF
V: TRBV4-3
length: 16
J: TRBJ1-3

CDR3: CASSLYPSGGNTGELFF
V: TRBV7-2
length: 17
J: TRBJ2-2

CDR3: CSAPVTSEQYF
V: TRBV20-1
length: 11
J: TRBJ2-7

CDR3: CASRRDGSSGANVLTF
V: TRBV6-2/TRBV6-3
length: 16
J: TRBJ2-6

CDR3: CASSQSRGPPTDTQYF
V: TRBV4-3
length: 16
J: TRBJ2-3

CDR3: CASSSGQAKNTGELFF
V: TRBV5-1
length: 16
J: TRBJ2-2

CDR3: CASSFGDRITDTQYF
V: TRBV28
length: 15
J: TRBJ2-3

CDR3: CASKMTETGELFF
V: TRBV6-6
length: 13
J: TRBJ2-2

CDR3: CASSRTAADYEQYF
V: TRBV18
length: 14
J: TRBJ2-7

CDR3: CASSLVVLAGLETQYF
V: TRBV7-8
length: 16
J: TRBJ2-5

CDR3: CASSLGTDNQPQHF
V: TRBV5-1
length: 14
J: TRBJ1-5

CDR3: CSAKIHPGYYEQYF
V: TRBV20-1
length: 14
J: TRBJ2-7

CDR3: CASTREQRNSPLHF
V: TRBV6-1
length: 14
J: TRBJ1-6

CDR3: CASSYSFSLYEQYF
V: TRBV6-5
length: 14
J: TRBJ2-7

CDR3: CSAHGTSGGWNEQFF
V: TRBV20-1
length: 15
J: TRBJ2-1

CDR3: CASSSPPGVHEQYF
V: TRBV6-1
length: 14
J: TRBJ2-7

CDR3: CASIDSGTGGYTF
V: TRBV5-1
length: 13
J: TRBJ1-2

CDR3: CASSLDRERGTQYF
V: TRBV4-1
length: 14
J: TRBJ2-5

CDR3: CASSRPGTGSYEQYF
V: TRBV18
length: 15
J: TRBJ2-7

CDR3: CSARDAAREQETQYF
V: TRBV20-1
length: 15
J: TRBJ2-5

CDR3: CASSTGTSGRQDTQYF
V: TRBV7-2
length: 16
J: TRBJ2-3

CDR3: CASRGLSADTQYF
V: TRBV5-1
length: 13
J: TRBJ2-3

CDR3: CASSDRPSASYEQYF
V: TRBV6-4
length: 15
J: TRBJ2-7

CDR3: CASSQVSVNSPLHF
V: TRBV3-1
length: 14
J: TRBJ1-6

CDR3: CAWSGGYATNEKLFF
V: TRBV30
length: 15
J: TRBJ1-4

CDR3: CASSSPGQWNTEAFF
V: TRBV28
length: 15
J: TRBJ1-1

CDR3: CASMRDMNTEAFF
V: TRBV5-1
length: 13
J: TRBJ1-1

CDR3: CAGTGPSSGQYF
V: TRBV13
length: 12
J: TRBJ2-7

CDR3: CANNLVDTQYF
V: TRBV2
length: 11
J: TRBJ2-3

CDR3: CASSTGLAGQETQYF
V: TRBV6-2/TRBV6-3
length: 15
J: TRBJ2-5